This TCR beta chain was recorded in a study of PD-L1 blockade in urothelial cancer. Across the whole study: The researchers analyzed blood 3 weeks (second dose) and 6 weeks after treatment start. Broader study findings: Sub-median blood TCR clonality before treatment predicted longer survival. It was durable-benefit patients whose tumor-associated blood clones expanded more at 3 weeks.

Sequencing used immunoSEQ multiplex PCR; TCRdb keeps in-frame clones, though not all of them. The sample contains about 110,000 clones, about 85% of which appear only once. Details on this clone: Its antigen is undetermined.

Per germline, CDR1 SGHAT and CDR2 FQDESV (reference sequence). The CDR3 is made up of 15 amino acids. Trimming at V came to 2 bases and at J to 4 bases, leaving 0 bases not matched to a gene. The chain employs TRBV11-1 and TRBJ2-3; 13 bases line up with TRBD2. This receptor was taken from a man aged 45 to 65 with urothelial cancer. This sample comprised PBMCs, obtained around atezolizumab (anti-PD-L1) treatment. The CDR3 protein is CASSLTSGRADTQYF. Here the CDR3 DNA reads TGTGCCAGCAGCTTAACTAGCGGGAGGGCAGATACGCAGTATTTT.